This T cell receptor (beta chain) was recovered during a study of PD-1 blockade in classical Hodgkin lymphoma. Germline CDR1 SGDLS, CDR2 YYNGEE. V was trimmed by 4 bases and J by 0 bases, leaving 8 bases between them. The CDR3 covers 14 residues. Libraries were prepared by immunoSEQ multiplex PCR; TCRdb keeps only in-frame clonotypes and omits some of them. The sample yields 30,000 to 40,000 clones, about four fifths seen once. Following autologous stem cell transplantation, relapse occurred in every patient, and exposure to brentuximab vedotin varied. Each best response was a complete response, a partial response or progressive disease. About this clone: Its target is not known.

Study conclusions and caveats: CD8+ TCR diversity did not rise significantly by C4D1, unlike CD4+. Patients who began taking nivolumab under 1 year after ASCT were left out. Before treatment, complete responders showed about the same diversity as newly diagnosed patients.

V is TRBV9 and J is TRBJ1-3; no clear D gene. The sequencing here drew on peripheral blood mononuclear cells (PBMCs), taken at baseline. This sequence was found in a human donor with classical Hodgkin lymphoma. CDR3 residues: CASSLGNSGNTIYF. The CDR3 DNA follows: TGTGCCAGCAGCCTGGGGAACTCTGGAAACACCATATATTTT.